This T cell receptor beta chain was observed in a study of blood T cell repertoires in COVID-19. Researchers sorted participants into cohorts using their self-reported clinical history. The data were produced by immunoSEQ multiplex PCR, yet TCRdb's version contains in-frame clones alone and is incomplete. The sample carries some 270,000 clones, 65% to 90% recorded once. This clonotype was obtained from a woman aged 50 to 60 with acute COVID-19. Sequencing used PBMCs or T cells enriched from blood (not recorded which).

Written as DNA, the CDR3 is TGTGCCAGCAGTACCCAGGTCAACACTGAAGCTTTCTTT. Amino acids: CASSTQVNTEAFF. This chain joins TRBV12-3 or TRBV12-4 and TRBJ1-1; D remains ambiguous. The CDR3 runs 13 residues. Trimming left V 5 bases short and J 2 bases short, with 9 bases between.